The present T cell receptor beta chain was sequenced within a study of graft-versus-host responses after intestinal transplantation. Study overall: Multivisceral, liver-intestinal, or isolated intestinal transplants were performed in recipients. The study, taken as a whole, reports: GvH clones were found in recipient marrow; some appeared first in ileum or blood. Individuals carrying graft-donor T cell macrochimerism showed high graft-versus-host to host-versus-graft clonal ratios in allografts.

Trimming stripped 0 bases from V and 4 bases from J, with 12 bases between. CDR3 length: 15 amino acids. Germline V gene sequence: CDR1 MNHNY, CDR2 SVGAGI (reference sequence). Profiling relied on immunoSEQ multiplex PCR, and the TCRdb table lists in-frame clones only, not all of them. The table has 35,000 to 40,000 clones, about four fifths seen once. Remarks on this clone: Its target is not known.

Sequenced here: PBMCs, sampled about 990 days after transplant. J is TRBJ1-2 and V is TRBV6-6; maybe TRBD1 (5 bases). The source of this sequence is a human patient who received an intestinal transplant, so some T cells may come from the graft donor. CDR3 bases: TGTGCCAGCAGTTACTCGAATCCAGGGCCCTATGGCTACACCTTC. Residues: CASSYSNPGPYGYTF.